The sequence of this T cell receptor (beta chain) was determined in a study of T cell responses to AZD1222 COVID-19 vaccine. Measured with immunoSEQ multiplex PCR; TCRdb has only the in-frame clones, and not every one. The sample holds about 170,000 clones, over 90% seen once. Concerning this clone itself: Antigen unknown.

The study, taken as a whole, reports: Sampling captured repertoires only after the peak T cell response.

Germline lookup yields CDR1 SGHVS and CDR2 FNYEAQ. The CDR3 extends over 14 amino acids. Trimming shortened V by 2 bases and J by 5 bases, and 12 bases separated the two germline ends. The material was peripheral blood, obtained on day 0 of AZD1222 vaccination. The rearrangement links TRBV7-6 to TRBJ2-5; D unresolved. This receptor was taken from an adult in good health. For the CDR3, the DNA is TGTGCCAGCAGCTTACCGGCGCCGAGGGAGACCCAGTACTTC. Amino acid sequence: CASSLPAPRETQYF.